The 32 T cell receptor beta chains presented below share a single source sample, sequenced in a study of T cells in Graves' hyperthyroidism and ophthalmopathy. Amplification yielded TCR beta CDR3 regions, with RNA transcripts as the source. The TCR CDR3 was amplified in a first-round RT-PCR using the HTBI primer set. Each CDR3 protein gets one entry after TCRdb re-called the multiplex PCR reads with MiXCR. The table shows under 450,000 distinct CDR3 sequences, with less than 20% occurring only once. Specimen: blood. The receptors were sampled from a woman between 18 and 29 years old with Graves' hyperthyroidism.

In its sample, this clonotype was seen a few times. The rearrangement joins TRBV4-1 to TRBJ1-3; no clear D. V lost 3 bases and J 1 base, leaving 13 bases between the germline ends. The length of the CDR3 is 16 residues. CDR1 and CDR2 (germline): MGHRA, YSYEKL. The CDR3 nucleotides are TGCGCCAGCAGCCAGAAAGACGGAGGTTCTGGAAACACCATATATTTT. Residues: CASSQKDGGSGNTIYF.

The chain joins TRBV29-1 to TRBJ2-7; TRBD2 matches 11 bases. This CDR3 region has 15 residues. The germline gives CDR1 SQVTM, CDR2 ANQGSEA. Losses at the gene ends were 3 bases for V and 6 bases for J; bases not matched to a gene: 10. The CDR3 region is CSVDLTSGRMSEQYF. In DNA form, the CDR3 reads TGCAGCGTTGACCTAACTAGCGGGAGAATGAGCGAGCAGTACTTC.

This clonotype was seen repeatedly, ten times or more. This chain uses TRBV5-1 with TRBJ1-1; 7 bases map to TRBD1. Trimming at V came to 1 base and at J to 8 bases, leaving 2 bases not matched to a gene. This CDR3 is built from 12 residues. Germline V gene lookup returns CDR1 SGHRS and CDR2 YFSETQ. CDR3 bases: TGCGCCAGCAGCTTGAGGGACAGCGAAGCTTTCTTT. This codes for CASSLRDSEAFF.

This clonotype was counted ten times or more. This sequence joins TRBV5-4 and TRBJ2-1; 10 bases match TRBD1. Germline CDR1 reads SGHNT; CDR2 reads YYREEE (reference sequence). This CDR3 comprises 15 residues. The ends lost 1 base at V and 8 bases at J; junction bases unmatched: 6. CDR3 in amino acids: CASSLRDRGYDEQFF. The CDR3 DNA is TGTGCCAGCAGCTTGCGGGACAGGGGTTATGATGAGCAGTTCTTC.

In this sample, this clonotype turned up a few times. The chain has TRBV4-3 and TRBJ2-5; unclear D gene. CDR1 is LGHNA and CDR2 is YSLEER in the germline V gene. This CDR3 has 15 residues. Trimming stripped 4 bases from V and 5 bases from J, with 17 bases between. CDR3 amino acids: CASSPSPARLETQYF. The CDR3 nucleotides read TGCGCCAGCAGCCCTTCGCCGGCGAGGCTGGAGACCCAGTACTTC.

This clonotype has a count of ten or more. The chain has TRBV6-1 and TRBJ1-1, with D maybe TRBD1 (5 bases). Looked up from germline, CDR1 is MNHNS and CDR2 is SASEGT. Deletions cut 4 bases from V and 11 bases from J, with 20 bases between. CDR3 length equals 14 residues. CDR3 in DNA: TGTGCCAGCAGTGTCCGGGACGGCGAGTCGTACGCTTTCTTT. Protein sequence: CASSVRDGESYAFF.

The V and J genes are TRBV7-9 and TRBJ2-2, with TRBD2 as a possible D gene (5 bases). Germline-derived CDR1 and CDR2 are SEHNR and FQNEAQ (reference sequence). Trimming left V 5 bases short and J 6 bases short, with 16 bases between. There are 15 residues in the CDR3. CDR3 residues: CASSPKGAVPGELFF. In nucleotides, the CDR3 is TGTGCCAGCAGCCCCAAGGGAGCAGTCCCCGGGGAGCTGTTTTTT.

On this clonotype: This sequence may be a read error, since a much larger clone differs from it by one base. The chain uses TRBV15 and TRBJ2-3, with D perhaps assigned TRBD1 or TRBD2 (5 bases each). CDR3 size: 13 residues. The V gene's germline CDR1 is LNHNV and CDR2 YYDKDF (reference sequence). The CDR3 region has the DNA TGTGCCATCAGCAGAGGGGTCCAAGATACGCAGTATTTT. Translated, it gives CAISRGVQDTQYF.

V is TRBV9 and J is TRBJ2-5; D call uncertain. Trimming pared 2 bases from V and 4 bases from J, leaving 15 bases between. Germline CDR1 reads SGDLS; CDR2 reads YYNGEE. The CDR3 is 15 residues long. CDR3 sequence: CASSVDPDPRETQYF. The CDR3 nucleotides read TGTGCCAGCAGCGTGGATCCGGACCCGAGAGAGACCCAGTACTTC.

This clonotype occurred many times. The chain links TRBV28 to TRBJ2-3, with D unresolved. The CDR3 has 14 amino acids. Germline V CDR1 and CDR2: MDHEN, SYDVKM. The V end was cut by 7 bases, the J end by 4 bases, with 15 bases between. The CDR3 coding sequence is TGTGCCAGCACCGACACAACCCGGTCAGATACGCAGTATTTT. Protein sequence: CASTDTTRSDTQYF.

In DNA form, the CDR3 reads TGCGCCAGCAGCCAAGTTCCGGGACAGACCTACGAGCAGTACTTC. The encoded protein is CASSQVPGQTYEQYF. The chain links TRBV4-1 to TRBJ2-7; 7 bases fit TRBD1. Trimming took 1 base from V and 2 from J; bases not matched to a gene: 5. This CDR3 comprises 15 residues. Germline CDR1 MGHRA, CDR2 YSYEKL.

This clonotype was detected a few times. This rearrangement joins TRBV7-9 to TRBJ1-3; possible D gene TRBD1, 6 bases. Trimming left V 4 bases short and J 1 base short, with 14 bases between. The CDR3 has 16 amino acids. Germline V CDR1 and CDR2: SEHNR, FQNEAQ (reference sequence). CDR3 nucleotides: TGTGCCAGCAGCTCTAACAAAGGGGGTTCTGGAAACACCATATATTTT. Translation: CASSSNKGGSGNTIYF.

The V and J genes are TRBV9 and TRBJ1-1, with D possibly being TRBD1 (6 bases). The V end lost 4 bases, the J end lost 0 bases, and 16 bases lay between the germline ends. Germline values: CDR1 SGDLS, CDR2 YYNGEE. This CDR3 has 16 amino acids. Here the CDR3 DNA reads TGTGCCAGCAGCCCTCAAGGGGGACATCTGAACACTGAAGCTTTCTTT. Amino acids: CASSPQGGHLNTEAFF.

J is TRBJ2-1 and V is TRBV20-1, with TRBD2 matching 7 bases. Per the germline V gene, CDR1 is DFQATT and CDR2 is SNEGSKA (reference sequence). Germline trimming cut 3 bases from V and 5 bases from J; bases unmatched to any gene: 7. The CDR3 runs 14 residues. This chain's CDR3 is CSASPPGTNNEQFF. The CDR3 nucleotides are TGCAGTGCTAGCCCTCCCGGGACTAACAATGAGCAGTTCTTC.

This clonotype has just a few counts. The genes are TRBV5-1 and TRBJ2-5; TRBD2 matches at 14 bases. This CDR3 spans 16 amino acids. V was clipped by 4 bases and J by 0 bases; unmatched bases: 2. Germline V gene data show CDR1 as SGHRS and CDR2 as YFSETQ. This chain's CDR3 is CASSGTSGGYQETQYF. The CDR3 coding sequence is TGCGCCAGCAGCGGGACTAGCGGGGGTTACCAAGAGACCCAGTACTTC.

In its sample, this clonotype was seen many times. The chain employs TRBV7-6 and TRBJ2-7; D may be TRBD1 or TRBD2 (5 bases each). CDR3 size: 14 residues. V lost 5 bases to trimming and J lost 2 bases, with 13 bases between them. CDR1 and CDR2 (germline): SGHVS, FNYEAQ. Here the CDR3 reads CASSRDGTAYEQYF. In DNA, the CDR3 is TGTGCCAGCAGCCGGGACGGGACGGCCTACGAGCAGTACTTC.

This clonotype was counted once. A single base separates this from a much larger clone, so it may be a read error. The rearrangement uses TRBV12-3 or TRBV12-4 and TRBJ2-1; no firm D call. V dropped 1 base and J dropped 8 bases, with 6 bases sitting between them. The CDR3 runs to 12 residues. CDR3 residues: CASSLVRHEQFF. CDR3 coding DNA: TGTGCCAGCAGTTTAGTGAGGCATGAGCAGTTCTTC.

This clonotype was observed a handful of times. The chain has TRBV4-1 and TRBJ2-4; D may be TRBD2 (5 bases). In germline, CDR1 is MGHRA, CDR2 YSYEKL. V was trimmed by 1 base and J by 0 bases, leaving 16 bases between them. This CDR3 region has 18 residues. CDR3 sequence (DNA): TGCGCCAGCAGCCAAGGGGTAGCGCAGTCACTAGCCAAAAACATTCAGTACTTC. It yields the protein CASSQGVAQSLAKNIQYF.

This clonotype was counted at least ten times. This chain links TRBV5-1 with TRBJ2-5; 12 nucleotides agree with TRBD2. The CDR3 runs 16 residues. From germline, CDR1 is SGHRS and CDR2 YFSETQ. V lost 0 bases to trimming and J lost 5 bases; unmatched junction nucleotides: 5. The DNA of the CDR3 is TGCGCCAGCAGCTTGGACCTAGCGGGAGGGCGTGAGACCCAGTACTTC. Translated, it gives CASSLDLAGGRETQYF. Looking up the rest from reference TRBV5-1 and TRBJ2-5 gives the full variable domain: KAGVTQTPRYLIKTRGQQVTLSCSPISGHRSVSWYQQTPGQGLQFLFEYFSETQRNKGNFPGRFSGRQFSNSRSEMNVSTLELGDSALYLCASSLDLAGGRETQYFGPGTRLLVL.

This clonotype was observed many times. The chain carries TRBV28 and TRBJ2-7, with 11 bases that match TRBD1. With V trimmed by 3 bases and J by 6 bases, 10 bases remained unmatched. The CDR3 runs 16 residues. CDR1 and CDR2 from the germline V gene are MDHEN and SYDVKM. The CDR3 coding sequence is TGTGCCAGCAGTTTCTCCGCCGGGACAGGGGGACGCGAGCAGTACTTC. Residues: CASSFSAGTGGREQYF.

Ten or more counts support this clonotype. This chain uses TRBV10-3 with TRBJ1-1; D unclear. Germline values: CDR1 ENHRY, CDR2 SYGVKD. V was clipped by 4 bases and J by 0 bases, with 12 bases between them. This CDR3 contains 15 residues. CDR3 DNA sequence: TGTGCCATCAGTGCGACGGTAGACATGAACACTGAAGCTTTCTTT. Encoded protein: CAISATVDMNTEAFF.

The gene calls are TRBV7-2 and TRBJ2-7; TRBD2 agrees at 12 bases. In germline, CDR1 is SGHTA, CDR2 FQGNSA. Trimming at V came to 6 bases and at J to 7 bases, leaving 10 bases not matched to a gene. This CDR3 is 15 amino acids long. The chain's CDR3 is CASRYRLAGVKEQYF. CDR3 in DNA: TGTGCCAGCAGATACCGACTAGCGGGAGTGAAGGAGCAGTACTTC.

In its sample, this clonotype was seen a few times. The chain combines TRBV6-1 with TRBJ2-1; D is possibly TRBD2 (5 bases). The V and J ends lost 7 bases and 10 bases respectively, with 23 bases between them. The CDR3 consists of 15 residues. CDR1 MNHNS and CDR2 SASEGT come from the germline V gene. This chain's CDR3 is CASKGLLDLAWEQFF. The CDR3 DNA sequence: TGTGCCAGCAAGGGCCTTTTGGATCTAGCATGGGAGCAGTTCTTC.

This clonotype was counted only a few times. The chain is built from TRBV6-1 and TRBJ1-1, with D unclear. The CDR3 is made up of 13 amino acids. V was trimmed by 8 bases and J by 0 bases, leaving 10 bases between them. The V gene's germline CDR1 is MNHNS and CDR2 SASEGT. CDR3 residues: CASRPGMNTEAFF. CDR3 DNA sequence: TGTGCCAGCCGGCCGGGGATGAACACTGAAGCTTTCTTT.

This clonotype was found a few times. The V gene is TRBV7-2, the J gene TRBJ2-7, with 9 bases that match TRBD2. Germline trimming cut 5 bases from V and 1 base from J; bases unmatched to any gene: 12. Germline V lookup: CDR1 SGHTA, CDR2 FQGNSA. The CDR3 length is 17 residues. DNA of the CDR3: TGTGCCAGCAGCCATCCCGCTAGCGGGGTATATTCCTACGAGCAGTACTTC. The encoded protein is CASSHPASGVYSYEQYF. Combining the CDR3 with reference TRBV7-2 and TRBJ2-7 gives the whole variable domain GAGVSQSPSNKVTEKGKDVELRCDPISGHTALYWYRQSLGQGLEFLIYFQGNSAPDKSGLPSDRFSAERTGGSVSTLTIQRTQQEDSAVYLCASSHPASGVYSYEQYFGPGTRLTVT.

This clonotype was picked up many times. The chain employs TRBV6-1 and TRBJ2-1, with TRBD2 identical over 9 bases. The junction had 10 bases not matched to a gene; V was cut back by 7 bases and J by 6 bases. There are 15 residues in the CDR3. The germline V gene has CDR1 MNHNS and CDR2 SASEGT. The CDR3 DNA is TGTGCCAGCATTCAAGGGGGTAGCGGGGGCAATGAGCAGTTCTTC. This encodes CASIQGGSGGNEQFF.

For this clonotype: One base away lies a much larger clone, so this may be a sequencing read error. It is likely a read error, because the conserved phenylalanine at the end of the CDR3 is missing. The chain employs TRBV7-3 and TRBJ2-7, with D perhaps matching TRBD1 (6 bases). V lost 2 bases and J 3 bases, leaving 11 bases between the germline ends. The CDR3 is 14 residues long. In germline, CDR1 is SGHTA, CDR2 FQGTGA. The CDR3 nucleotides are TGTGCCAGCAGCTTACAGGGGCCTGACTACGAGCAGTACCTC. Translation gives CASSLQGPDYEQYL.

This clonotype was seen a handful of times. The CDR3 DNA is TGTGCCAGCAGTTACGGGACAGGGGTGTACGAGCAGTACTTC. Protein product: CASSYGTGVYEQYF. This chain links TRBV6-4 with TRBJ2-7; 10 positions agree with TRBD1. Trimming cost V 5 bases and J 4 bases; bases outside gene matches: 5. CDR1 is MRHNA and CDR2 is SNTAGT in the germline V gene. The CDR3 sequence is 14 residues long.

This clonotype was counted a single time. The CDR3 bases are TGTGCCAGCAGTTACTCTCCCGGGACAGGGGTTTACGAGCAGTACTTC. It yields the protein CASSYSPGTGVYEQYF. The chain carries TRBV6-5 and TRBJ2-7, with 10 bases identical to TRBD1. The CDR3 has 16 amino acids. V was pared by 0 bases and J by 4 bases, with 6 bases of the junction left unmatched. Germline CDR1 reads MNHEY; CDR2 reads SVGAGI.

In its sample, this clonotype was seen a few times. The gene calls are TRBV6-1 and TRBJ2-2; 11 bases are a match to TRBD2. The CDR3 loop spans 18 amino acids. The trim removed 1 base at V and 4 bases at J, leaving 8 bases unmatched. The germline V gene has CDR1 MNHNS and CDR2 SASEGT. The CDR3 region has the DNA TGTGCCAGCAGTGAAGGAACTAGCGGGAGTCTGGTCACCGGGGAGCTGTTTTTT. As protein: CASSEGTSGSLVTGELFF.

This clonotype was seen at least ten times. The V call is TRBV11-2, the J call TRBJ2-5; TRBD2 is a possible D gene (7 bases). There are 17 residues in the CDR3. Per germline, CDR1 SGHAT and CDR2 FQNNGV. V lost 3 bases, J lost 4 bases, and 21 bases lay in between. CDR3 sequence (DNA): TGTGCCAGCAGCTTCGCTAGGGGGGGCCGGCTAAGAGAGACCCAGTACTTC. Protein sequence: CASSFARGGRLRETQYF.

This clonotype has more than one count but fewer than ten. The CDR3 DNA sequence: TGTGCCAGCAGTCCCGAATGGCAGCCCCAGCATTTT. Translation: CASSPEWQPQHF. This rearrangement joins TRBV12-3 or TRBV12-4 to TRBJ1-5; D not certain. The V gene lost 5 bases and the J gene lost 7 bases, with 9 bases spanning the gap. The CDR3 is made up of 12 amino acids.